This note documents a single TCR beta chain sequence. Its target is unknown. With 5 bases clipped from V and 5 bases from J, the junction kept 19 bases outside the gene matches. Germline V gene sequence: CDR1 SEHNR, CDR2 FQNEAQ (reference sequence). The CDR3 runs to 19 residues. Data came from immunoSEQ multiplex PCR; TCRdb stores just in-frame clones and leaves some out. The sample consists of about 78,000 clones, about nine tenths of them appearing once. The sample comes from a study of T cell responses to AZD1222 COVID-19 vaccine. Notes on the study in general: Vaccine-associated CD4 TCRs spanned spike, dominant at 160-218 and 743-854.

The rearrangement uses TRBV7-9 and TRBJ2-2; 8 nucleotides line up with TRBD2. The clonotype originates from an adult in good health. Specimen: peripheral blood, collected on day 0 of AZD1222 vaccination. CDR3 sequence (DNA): TGTGCCAGCAGCCGACACACAGTATGGGTTAGCGGGATGACCGGGGAGCTGTTTTTT. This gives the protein CASSRHTVWVSGMTGELFF. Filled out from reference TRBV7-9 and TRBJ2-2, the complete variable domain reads DTGVSQNPRHKITKRGQNVTFRCDPISEHNRLYWYRQTLGQGPEFLTYFQNEAQLEKSRLLSDRFSAERPKGSFSTLEIQRTEQGDSAMYLCASSRHTVWVSGMTGELFFGEGSRLTVL.